The 11 T cell receptor beta chains listed next were all sequenced from one sample in a study of somatic reversion in DOCK8 deficiency. TRB libraries came from one-step amplicon PCR on roughly 100 ng genomic DNA with EuroClonality-NGS primers. Via MiXCR, TCRdb re-called the multiplex PCR reads, giving one row per CDR3 protein. The data contain 2,500 to 3,000 distinct CDR3 sequences, over 25% of them singletons. Sample: peripheral blood. These receptors were obtained from a human donor in good health.

The chain uses TRBV4-2 and TRBJ2-1; TRBD2 matches at 8 bases. Losses at the gene ends were 6 bases for V and 0 bases for J; bases not matched to a gene: 10. CDR3 length: 17 amino acids. Per the germline V gene, CDR1 is LGHNA and CDR2 is YNFKEQ. CDR3 region: CASSYSAGTSSYNEQFF. The CDR3 DNA reads as TGTGCCAGCAGTTACTCGGCCGGGACTAGCTCCTACAATGAGCAGTTCTTC.

The chain employs TRBV7-2 and TRBJ1-2, with D uncertain. The germline gives CDR1 SGHTA, CDR2 FQGNSA. The CDR3 totals 12 residues. The ends were cut back, 2 bases at V and 4 bases at J, with 5 bases in the middle. The CDR3 bases are TGTGCCAGCAGCTTATCAATCTATGGCTACACCTTC. Translating it yields CASSLSIYGYTF.

By proportion, this clonotype is large (0.1 to 1%). V and J are TRBV30 and TRBJ1-1; D unclear. V dropped 3 bases and J dropped 0 bases, with 11 bases sitting between them. There are 14 residues in the CDR3. The germline CDR1 and CDR2 sequences are GTSNPN and SVGIG (reference sequence). The CDR3 reads CAWRPKHLNTEAFF. The DNA of the CDR3 is TGTGCCTGGAGGCCGAAACACCTGAACACTGAAGCTTTCTTT.

This clonotype showed up just a few times. The chain employs TRBV5-4 and TRBJ2-1, with D perhaps TRBD1 (6 bases). This CDR3 is built from 17 residues. V was clipped by 4 bases and J by 6 bases, with 23 bases between them. The germline gives CDR1 SGHNT, CDR2 YYREEE (reference sequence). The CDR3 DNA reads as TGTGCCAGCAGCACATCCTACCCCGGGACATCACGCAATGAGCAGTTCTTC. Its translation is CASSTSYPGTSRNEQFF.

This sequence joins TRBV2 and TRBJ1-4; D remains unclear. The V gene lost 9 bases and the J gene lost 5 bases, with 19 bases spanning the gap. This CDR3 region has 15 residues. Germline V gene lookup returns CDR1 SNHLY and CDR2 FYNNEI. The CDR3 sequence: CASTPTQLKNEKLFF. CDR3 nucleotides: TGTGCCAGTACGCCTACACAACTTAAAAATGAAAAACTGTTTTTT.

By sample fraction, this clonotype is medium-sized. The chain is built from TRBV30 and TRBJ1-2; no reliable D call. Germline loops: CDR1 GTSNPN, CDR2 SVGIG (reference sequence). The CDR3 totals 13 residues. V was cut by 0 bases and J by 7 bases, with 12 bases left in between. CDR3 bases: TGTGCCTGGAGTGTAGAAGTTTGGGGTGGCTACACCTTC. This sequence encodes CAWSVEVWGGYTF.

The chain combines TRBV5-8 with TRBJ2-1; 10 bases agree with TRBD2. The CDR3 runs to 16 residues. Germline CDR1 and CDR2: SGHTS and YDEGEE. V dropped 0 bases and J dropped 8; count of bases not matched to a gene: 8. For the CDR3, the DNA is TGTGCCAGCAGCTTGGGACTAGCGGGCTCTAGAGATGAGCAGTTCTTC. This encodes CASSLGLAGSRDEQFF.

This clonotype came up once. The chain links TRBV3-1 to TRBJ2-7, with 7 bases matching TRBD1. CDR1 is LGHDT, CDR2 YNNKEL, per germline (reference sequence). With V trimmed by 4 bases and J by 2 bases, 2 bases remained unmatched. The CDR3 loop spans 13 amino acids. The CDR3 sequence is CASSPGQPYEQYF. In DNA form, the CDR3 reads TGTGCCAGCAGCCCGGGACAGCCCTACGAGCAGTACTTC.

The chain recombines TRBV7-9 with TRBJ1-2; a possible D gene is TRBD1 (5 bases). Germline V gene lookup returns CDR1 SEHNR and CDR2 FQNEAQ (reference sequence). Deletions cut 5 bases from V and 3 bases from J, with 10 bases between. CDR3 length: 13 residues. CDR3 in amino acids: CASSPGGDYGYTF. CDR3 sequence (DNA): TGTGCCAGCAGCCCCGGGGGAGACTATGGCTACACCTTC.

The rearrangement links TRBV5-8 to TRBJ2-7, with D uncertain. Germline V gene lookup returns CDR1 SGHTS and CDR2 YDEGEE. This CDR3 contains 12 residues. V was trimmed by 1 base and J by 4 bases, leaving 6 bases between them. The CDR3 spells CASSLQNYEQYF. The CDR3 coding sequence is TGTGCCAGCAGCTTGCAGAATTACGAGCAGTACTTC.

In its sample, this clonotype is medium-sized (0.01 to 0.1%). The rearrangement uses TRBV19 and TRBJ1-5; no clear D. CDR3 length: 15 amino acids. Trimming removed 3 bases from V and 3 bases from J, with 12 bases in between. Germline CDR1 and CDR2: LNHDA and SQIVND (reference sequence). Here the CDR3 reads CASSISGNLNQPQHF. The CDR3 nucleotides read TGTGCCAGTAGTATTTCGGGCAACCTCAATCAGCCCCAGCATTTT.